Sequencing of this TCR beta chain was carried out in a study of technical replicates of blood from several donors. Some clones are missing from TCRdb's copy, which holds only in-frame ones; the method was immunoSEQ multiplex PCR. The data show some 17,000 clones, roughly 84% seen once. Looked up from germline, CDR1 is MNHEY and CDR2 is SMNVEV (reference sequence). V dropped 0 bases and J dropped 0 bases, with 8 bases sitting between them. The CDR3 extends over 16 amino acids. The sequence derives from a human donor in good health. Sample: PBMCs. The chain joins TRBV27 to TRBJ2-2, with D perhaps TRBD2 (6 bases). Written as DNA, the CDR3 is TGTGCCAGCAGTTTATCTTTAGCGGCGAACACCGGGGAGCTGTTTTTT. Translated: CASSLSLAANTGELFF.